The T cell receptor beta chain under discussion was sequenced for a study of regulatory T cells in long-lasting Graves disease (dated by TCRdb to 2020 to 2022). General notes on the study: Persistent Graves' disease was defined as persistently positive TSH receptor autoantibodies together with antithyroid drug treatment for over 5 years. Patients with persistent Graves' disease were compared with patients with newly diagnosed Graves' disease using TCR sequencing and RNA sequencing of peripheral blood. The study took place in China and was registered as a clinical trial. TCR sequencing covered around 13 persistent and 20 or so newly diagnosed Graves' disease patients, around 33 samples in total. On average, persistent Graves' disease patients in the clinical cohort had been on antithyroid drugs for around ten years. The study at large found these results: The study examined only peripheral blood because the primary lesion, thyroid tissue, could not be accessed. Only the TCR beta chain was sequenced and analyzed. The authors acknowledged the small sample size as a limitation that may reduce accuracy. A larger number of public clonotypes was shared among persistent patients (2,741) than among newly diagnosed patients (around 970). Compared with newly diagnosed patients, patients with persistent Graves' disease had lower TCR Shannon entropy and fewer highly expanded clones, which suggests clonal expansion. TRBV28, TRBJ1-2 and TRBJ2-5 were preferentially used in persistent disease, while TRBV20-1 and TRBJ2-1 were favored in newly diagnosed disease.

The method was multiplex PCR. The data were produced on an Illumina HiSeq 4000. To build TCR beta libraries, CDR3 regions were amplified by Arm-PCR using iRepertoire HTBI primers. Before sequencing, the PCR products underwent gel purification. Concerning the study's data processing: Gene usage analysis of CDR3 amino acid clonotypes used the 62 TRBV and 14 to 15 TRBJ segments found across samples. COPE and FqMerger were used to merge the filtered high-quality paired reads into contigs. BLAST was used to align contigs to the IMGT TRBV, TRBD and TRBJ reference genes, and CDR3 was defined following IMGT. Clonotypes above 0.1% frequency were classified as highly expanded clones. Repertoire diversity was measured by Shannon entropy, and V-J evenness by the Gini coefficient. Clonotypes shared by more than one individual were considered public. Through fastp at Q25 and MiXCR, TCRdb rebuilt clones from the public reads, retaining in-frame beta chains. Each entry merges the rows of one CDR3 protein and shows their most common DNA and genes. None of the V and J calls come from the authors' own analysis; TCRdb made them. The sample table lists about 290,000 distinct CDR3 sequences, around 20% of them with a count of one. The ten largest clonotypes hold 45% to 70% of the sample.

The time point label for this specimen denotes: persistent/refractory GD, antithyroid drugs over 5 years with positive TRAb. RNA was extracted from PBMCs in TRIzol for both TCR sequencing and RNA sequencing. Graves' disease was diagnosed according to American Thyroid Association guidelines. Patients were recruited from an endocrinology department in Xi'an, China. From each patient, around 8.3 milliliters of peripheral blood was collected into an EDTA anticoagulant tube. PBMCs were isolated by Ficoll Paque Plus density gradient separation without further T cell sorting. An Agilent 2100 Bioanalyzer and agarose gel were used to check RNA quality, and a NanoDrop 2000 was used to measure RNA concentration. In this sample, this clonotype turned up many times. Its cognate antigen has yet to be identified. Base qualities were left out, and no much larger clone turns up one base away. V is pared back by 6 bases and J by 5 bases, with 11 bases lying between the germline termini. The CDR3 measures 12 amino acids from cysteine to phenylalanine. Only CDR3 DNA is held: 36 bases, read in frame from base 1. CDR1 MDHEN and CDR2 SYDVKM were looked up in the germline V gene.

This receptor chain uses TRBV28 and TRBJ2-7; the D gene is perhaps TRBD1, from 5 matching bases. This TCR was sampled from a female donor with Graves disease. Material: peripheral blood mononuclear cells (PBMCs), obtained when the disease was refractory, from a patient treated with antithyroid drugs. The nucleotide sequence reads as follows: TGTGCCAGCAGGGCCAGGGCCGACGAGCAGTACTTC. Its product reads: CASRARADEQYF.